These 10 T cell receptor beta chains were sequenced from one sample in a study of CD8 T cells in ankylosing spondylitis (dated by TCRdb to about 2017). Library prep was done by 5' RACE. The sequencer was an Illumina HiSeq 2500. TCRdb redid the processing of the public reads, applying fastp at Q25 and MiXCR, and retained in-frame beta chains. Each entry is one CDR3 protein sequence, shown with its most common DNA and genes. The sample has approximately 300,000 distinct CDR3 sequences on record, around 19% of them singletons. The ten largest account for 7.8% of the sample. The sample consisted of blood, either unsorted or a sorted T cell fraction (not recorded which). These TCRs come from a male donor with ankylosing spondylitis or in good health (not recorded which).

CDR3 sequence reads: CAITRDSGANYGYTF. The CDR3 DNA reads TGTGCCATCACTCGGGACAGTGGAGCTAACTATGGCTACACCTTC. The rearrangement links TRBV10-3 to TRBJ1-2; 7 bases map to TRBD1. The germline CDR1 and CDR2 sequences are ENHRY and SYGVKD. The CDR3 extends over 15 amino acids. Trimming took 7 bases from V and 0 from J; bases not matched to a gene: 8.

This clonotype was seen a few times. This sequence joins TRBV5-6 and TRBJ2-2, with 11 nucleotides matching TRBD1. J gave up 3 bases and V 2 bases, and 3 bases lay outside the gene matches. Germline V CDR1 and CDR2: SGHDT, YYEEEE. This CDR3 comprises 16 residues. The CDR3 DNA is TGTGCCAGCAGCTTCCGGGACAGGGGGTACACCGGGGAGCTGTTTTTT. Translating it yields CASSFRDRGYTGELFF.

The genes are TRBV18 and TRBJ2-5; D gene unclear. The CDR3 extends over 15 amino acids. Trimming shortened V by 3 bases and J by 2 bases, and 13 bases separated the two germline ends. Germline loops: CDR1 KGHSH, CDR2 LQKENI. Here the CDR3 reads CASSPTILGQETQYF. The CDR3 DNA is TGTGCCAGCTCACCGACAATCCTTGGGCAAGAGACCCAGTACTTC.

The J gene is TRBJ1-5, the V gene TRBV2; D may correspond to TRBD1 or TRBD2 (6 bases each). TRBJ2-3 explains the end of the DNA better; the J call may be wrong. CDR1 SNHLY and CDR2 FYNNEI come from the germline V gene. This CDR3 is built from 11 residues. CDR3 nucleotides: TGTGCCAGCAGTGAAGGGGGGGCCCAGTATTTT. It yields the protein CASSEGGAQYF.

This chain connects TRBV24-1 to TRBJ2-3; TRBD2 is a possible D gene (7 bases). Trimming pared 3 bases from V and 0 bases from J, leaving 12 bases between. CDR1 and CDR2 (germline): KGHDR, SFDVKD. This CDR3 spans 16 amino acids. The CDR3 loop reads CATSDPRGTSTDTQYF. CDR3 in DNA: TGTGCCACCAGTGATCCGCGGGGGACAAGCACAGATACGCAGTATTTT.

The rearrangement uses TRBV28 and TRBJ1-4, with TRBD1 as a possible D gene (6 bases). V was cut by 6 bases and J by 7 bases, with 15 bases left in between. CDR1 and CDR2 (germline): MDHEN, SYDVKM. The CDR3 loop spans 14 amino acids. CDR3 sequence reads: CASSLGGAAEKLFF. The CDR3 DNA is TGTGCCAGCAGCCTCGGGGGGGCTGCTGAAAAACTGTTTTTT.

This clonotype was detected ten times or more. V and J are TRBV29-1 and TRBJ2-3; no definite D call. Deletions cut 1 base from V and 2 bases from J, with 4 bases between. The germline V gene has CDR1 SQVTM and CDR2 ANQGSEA. The CDR3 contains 12 residues. In nucleotides, the CDR3 is TGCAGCGTTGAAGCTCTCACAGATACGCAGTATTTT. Protein: CSVEALTDTQYF.

The rearrangement joins TRBV28 to TRBJ1-2; D is perhaps TRBD1 (6 bases). This CDR3 spans 14 amino acids. In germline, CDR1 is MDHEN, CDR2 SYDVKM. The germline V and J ends were trimmed by 6 bases and 1 base, with 12 bases remaining between them. CDR3 DNA: TGTGCCAGCAGACTGGGGGCGCATAACTATGGCTACACCTTC. As protein: CASRLGAHNYGYTF.

The chain has TRBV20-1 and TRBJ2-1, with D perhaps TRBD2 (5 bases). V was trimmed by 1 base and J by 14 bases, leaving 12 bases between them. CDR1 DFQATT and CDR2 SNEGSKA come from the germline V gene (reference sequence). The CDR3 is 11 residues long. The CDR3 DNA reads TGCAGTGCTAGAGCTTCGGCCGGGGAGTTCTTC. Amino acid sequence: CSARASAGEFF.

This clonotype was found a few times. This chain connects TRBV19 to TRBJ1-1, with D possibly matching TRBD1 (5 bases). The V end lost 8 bases, the J end lost 1 base, and 11 bases lay between the germline ends. Looked up from germline, CDR1 is LNHDA and CDR2 is SQIVND (reference sequence). The CDR3 contains 13 residues. The CDR3 sequence: CASAAGANTEAFF. The CDR3 DNA reads TGTGCCAGTGCTGCCGGGGCGAACACTGAAGCTTTCTTT.